This TCR beta chain was recovered during a study of neoadjuvant anti-PD-1 for oral cavity cancer. The overall study: Patients mostly received three to four biweekly nivolumab doses at 3 mg/kg before surgery. Non-progressing patients received a fourth nivolumab dose near day 43, then surgery on days 50-56.

Data came from immunoSEQ multiplex PCR; TCRdb stores just in-frame clones and leaves some out. Here the sample spans over 65,000 clones, around 85% being singletons. Germline CDR1 reads SGHDT; CDR2 reads YYEEEE. The CDR3 has 17 residues. V lost 0 bases to trimming and J lost 1 base, with 14 bases between them. The time point is: after neoadjuvant nivolumab, at surgical resection. The receptor comes from a person between 35 and 79 years old with oral cavity squamous cell carcinoma. The sample was PBMCs, taken after nivolumab (anti-PD-1) treatment. The rearrangement links TRBV5-6 to TRBJ1-5; D not certain. The CDR3 region is CASSLGSGRISNQPQHF. The CDR3 nucleotides read TGTGCCAGCAGCTTGGGTTCGGGAAGAATAAGCAATCAGCCCCAGCATTTT. The complete variable domain, with remaining parts taken from reference TRBV5-6 and TRBJ1-5, reads DAGVTQSPTHLIKTRGQQVTLRCSPKSGHDTVSWYQQALGQGPQFIFQYYEEEERQRGNFPDRFSGHQFPNYSSELNVNALLLGDSALYLCASSLGSGRISNQPQHFGDGTRLSIL.